The 18 T cell receptor beta chains below were found in one sample sequenced in a study. TCRdb processed the RT-PCR reads anew with MiXCR; each CDR3 protein has one entry. The sample consists of around 700,000 distinct CDR3 sequences, over 12% of them appearing once. The sequenced material came from memory CD4+ T cells from blood. The receptors were sampled from a female donor in good health, serving as a healthy control.

The rearrangement links TRBV20-1 to TRBJ1-6; the D gene is possibly TRBD1 (6 bases). This CDR3 comprises 14 residues. V was pared by 5 bases and J by 13 bases, with 21 bases between. The germline gives CDR1 DFQATT, CDR2 SNEGSKA (reference sequence). The CDR3 nucleotides are TGCAGTGCTCCGGACACAGGGCCAGTAGCGCCCCTCCACTTT. It translates to CSAPDTGPVAPLHF.

This clonotype was observed at least ten times. The gene calls are TRBV10-3 and TRBJ2-1; 7 bases fit TRBD2. This CDR3 contains 13 residues. The V segment lost 6 bases and the J segment 11 bases; nucleotides outside the gene matches: 10. Per the germline V gene, CDR1 is ENHRY and CDR2 is SYGVKD. CDR3 residues: CAIRTASGGQQFF. The CDR3 DNA follows: TGTGCCATCAGGACCGCTAGCGGCGGACAGCAGTTCTTC.

The chain couples TRBV29-1 to TRBJ1-1, with D perhaps matching TRBD1 (6 bases). Deletions cut 6 bases from V and 5 bases from J, with 16 bases between. The CDR3 contains 13 residues. CDR1 is SQVTM, CDR2 ANQGSEA, per germline. The CDR3 DNA is TGCAGCGTGCTGGACAGTTCCCAGACTGAAGCTTTCTTT. As protein: CSVLDSSQTEAFF.

The gene calls are TRBV18 and TRBJ2-4, with 8 bases matching TRBD1. V shed 1 base and J 2 bases; nucleotides not matched to a gene: 4. Germline V CDR1 and CDR2: KGHSH, LQKENI. The CDR3 covers 16 residues. The CDR3 here is CASSPLTGATKNIQYF. The CDR3 DNA reads TGTGCCAGCTCACCACTGACAGGGGCAACCAAAAACATTCAGTACTTC.

The chain links TRBV25-1 to TRBJ2-7; D uncertain. V was trimmed by 6 bases and J by 0 bases, leaving 9 bases between them. The CDR3 sequence is 13 residues long. Germline CDR1 and CDR2: MGHDK and SYGVNS. CDR3 in amino acids: CASRGQYSYEQYF. CDR3 DNA: TGTGCCAGCAGGGGTCAATACTCCTACGAGCAGTACTTC.

This clonotype was seen ten or more times. The chain links TRBV4-1 to TRBJ2-3; perhaps TRBD2 as D (6 bases). Germline loops: CDR1 MGHRA, CDR2 YSYEKL. The CDR3 consists of 16 residues. Trimming took off 4 bases at V and 0 bases at J, with 14 bases between the two ends. CDR3 amino acids: CASSPLAGYSTDTQYF. DNA for the CDR3: TGCGCCAGCAGCCCCCTGGCGGGGTATAGCACAGATACGCAGTATTTT.

The chain carries TRBV10-3 and TRBJ1-5; TRBD1 agrees at 10 bases. Germline trimming cut 9 bases from V and 1 base from J; bases unmatched to any gene: 6. This CDR3 contains 15 residues. Germline V gene sequence: CDR1 ENHRY, CDR2 SYGVKD. The CDR3 region is CAIGTGAGSNQPQHF. CDR3 sequence (DNA): TGTGCCATTGGGACAGGGGCTGGGAGCAATCAGCCCCAGCATTTT.

In this sample, this clonotype turned up a few times. This chain connects TRBV7-3 to TRBJ2-5; 8 bases agree with TRBD2. V was pared by 1 base and J by 3 bases, with 7 bases of the junction left unmatched. Per the germline V gene, CDR1 is SGHTA and CDR2 is FQGTGA. This CDR3 has 16 amino acids. The CDR3: CASSLMGLVGEETQYF. The CDR3 DNA follows: TGTGCCAGCAGCTTAATGGGACTAGTGGGAGAAGAGACCCAGTACTTC. Variable domain in full (rest from reference TRBV7-3 and TRBJ2-5): GAGVSQTPSNKVTEKGKYVELRCDPISGHTALYWYRQSLGQGPEFLIYFQGTGAADDSGLPNDRFFAVRPEGSVSTLKIQRTERGDSAVYLCASSLMGLVGEETQYFGPGTRLLVL.

In this sample, this clonotype turned up many times. The chain has TRBV20-1 and TRBJ2-7; D may be TRBD1 or TRBD2 (6 bases each). Germline CDR1 reads DFQATT; CDR2 reads SNEGSKA (reference sequence). Trimming took off 4 bases at V and 3 bases at J, with 7 bases between the two ends. The CDR3 has 11 amino acids. In DNA form, the CDR3 reads TGCAGTGCTAAGGGGGGCTACGAGCAGTACTTC. Protein product: CSAKGGYEQYF.

This clonotype came up many times. The rearrangement uses TRBV5-1 and TRBJ2-3; the D is unclear. Trimming cost V 4 bases and J 6 bases, with 9 bases left between them. CDR1 is SGHRS and CDR2 is YFSETQ in the germline V gene. The CDR3 runs to 12 residues. This chain's CDR3 is CASSPEQDTQYF. CDR3 in DNA: TGCGCCAGCAGCCCCGAGCAGGATACGCAGTATTTT.

This clonotype occurred a few times. The CDR3 region is CASSLLPNSYEQYF. The CDR3 coding sequence is TGCGCCAGCAGCTTGCTCCCTAACTCCTACGAGCAGTACTTC. The chain uses TRBV5-1 and TRBJ2-7; D not certain. Germline-derived CDR1 and CDR2 are SGHRS and YFSETQ. V lost 1 base, J lost 0 bases, and 8 bases lay in between. The CDR3 runs to 14 residues.

This clonotype was recorded a few times. V gene TRBV5-4 combines with J gene TRBJ1-2, with D maybe TRBD1 (5 bases). This CDR3 is built from 13 residues. V lost 4 bases, J lost 6 bases, and 13 bases lay in between. Germline loops: CDR1 SGHNT, CDR2 YYREEE (reference sequence). The CDR3 reads CASSPRERHGYTF. The DNA of the CDR3 is TGTGCCAGCAGCCCCAGGGAACGGCATGGCTACACCTTC.

This chain joins TRBV18 and TRBJ1-1, with D maybe TRBD1 (6 bases). Germline values: CDR1 KGHSH, CDR2 LQKENI. The CDR3 is 18 residues long. With 4 bases removed from V and 3 bases from J, the gap between germline ends came to 24 bases. The CDR3 loop reads CASSLSPGPSSGDTEAFF. In DNA form, the CDR3 reads TGTGCCAGCTCACTTAGCCCGGGACCCTCTTCAGGGGACACTGAAGCTTTCTTT.

This clonotype was observed many times. The V gene is TRBV5-1, the J gene TRBJ2-3, with TRBD1 matching 7 bases. Germline CDR1 reads SGHRS; CDR2 reads YFSETQ. This CDR3 contains 14 residues. J lost 3 bases, V lost 1 base, and 2 bases had no gene match. The CDR3 is CASSLFRGTDTQYF. CDR3 in DNA: TGCGCCAGCAGCTTGTTCAGGGGGACAGATACGCAGTATTTT.

This clonotype was detected only a few times. The chain joins TRBV12-3 or TRBV12-4 to TRBJ2-1; a possible D gene is TRBD1 (5 bases). The V end was cut by 5 bases, the J end by 7 bases, with 12 bases between. The CDR3 spans 13 residues. CDR3 sequence: CASSPRVSNEQFF. The CDR3 DNA reads as TGTGCCAGCAGTCCCAGGGTAAGTAATGAGCAGTTCTTC.

This clonotype was detected ten times or more. The V call is TRBV20-1, the J call TRBJ2-1; D may be TRBD2 (6 bases). V was pared by 0 bases and J by 6 bases, with 15 bases between. Per germline, CDR1 DFQATT and CDR2 SNEGSKA (reference sequence). The CDR3 covers 15 residues. The CDR3 region has the DNA TGCAGTGCTAGAGATTTCGGGAGACCGGGCAATGAGCAGTTCTTC. Translation gives CSARDFGRPGNEQFF.

The chain recombines TRBV18 with TRBJ1-1; 7 nucleotides match TRBD1. V lost 10 bases to trimming and J lost 1 base; unmatched junction nucleotides: 12. The germline V gene has CDR1 KGHSH and CDR2 LQKENI. This CDR3 has 15 amino acids. CDR3 in amino acids: CATNREGARNTEAFF. CDR3 DNA sequence: TGTGCCACAAATCGCGAGGGGGCCCGGAACACTGAAGCTTTCTTT.

This clonotype was counted between two and nine times. The V call is TRBV6-6, the J call TRBJ2-7; 7 bases line up with TRBD2. The germline gives CDR1 MNHNY, CDR2 SVGAGI (reference sequence). The CDR3 is 14 amino acids. V lost 10 bases and J lost 0; bases outside the gene matches: 9. The CDR3 protein is CATAEGGYSYEQYF. CDR3 coding DNA: TGTGCCACCGCAGAGGGAGGGTACTCCTACGAGCAGTACTTC.